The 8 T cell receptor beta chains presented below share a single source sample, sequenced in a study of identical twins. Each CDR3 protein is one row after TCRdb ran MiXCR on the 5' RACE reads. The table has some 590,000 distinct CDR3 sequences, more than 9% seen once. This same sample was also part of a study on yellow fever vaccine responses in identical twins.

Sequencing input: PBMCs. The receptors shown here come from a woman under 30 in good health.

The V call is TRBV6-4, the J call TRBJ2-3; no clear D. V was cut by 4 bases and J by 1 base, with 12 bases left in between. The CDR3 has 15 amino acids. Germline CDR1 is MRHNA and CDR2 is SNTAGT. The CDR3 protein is CASSVKLWGTDTQYF. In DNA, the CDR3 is TGTGCCAGCAGTGTTAAACTCTGGGGCACAGATACGCAGTATTTT.

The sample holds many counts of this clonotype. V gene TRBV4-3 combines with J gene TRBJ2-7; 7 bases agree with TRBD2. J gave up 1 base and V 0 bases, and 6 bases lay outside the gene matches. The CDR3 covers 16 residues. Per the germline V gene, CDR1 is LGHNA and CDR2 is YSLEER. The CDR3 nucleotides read TGCGCCAGCAGCCAAGATCGGGGTAGCGGGTCCTACGAGCAGTACTTC. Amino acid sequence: CASSQDRGSGSYEQYF.

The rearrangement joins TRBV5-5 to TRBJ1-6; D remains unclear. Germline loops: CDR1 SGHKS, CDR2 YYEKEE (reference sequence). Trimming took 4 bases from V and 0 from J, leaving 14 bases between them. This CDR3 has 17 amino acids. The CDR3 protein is CASSPGRPSSYNSPLHF. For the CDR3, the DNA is TGTGCCAGCAGCCCCGGGCGCCCCAGCTCCTATAATTCACCCCTCCACTTT.

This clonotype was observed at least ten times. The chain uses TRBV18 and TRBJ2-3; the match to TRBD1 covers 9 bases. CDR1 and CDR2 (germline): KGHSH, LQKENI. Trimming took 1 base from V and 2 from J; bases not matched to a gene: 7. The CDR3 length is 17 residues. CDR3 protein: CASSPRTGDTTTDTQYF. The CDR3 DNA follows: TGTGCCAGCTCACCACGGACAGGGGACACCACCACAGATACGCAGTATTTT.

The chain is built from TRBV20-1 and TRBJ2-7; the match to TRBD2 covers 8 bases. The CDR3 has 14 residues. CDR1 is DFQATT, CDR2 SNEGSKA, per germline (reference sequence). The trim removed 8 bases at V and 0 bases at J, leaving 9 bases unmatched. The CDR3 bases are TGCAGTCCCAAAGGCGGGGGGAGCTCCTACGAGCAGTACTTC. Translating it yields CSPKGGGSSYEQYF.

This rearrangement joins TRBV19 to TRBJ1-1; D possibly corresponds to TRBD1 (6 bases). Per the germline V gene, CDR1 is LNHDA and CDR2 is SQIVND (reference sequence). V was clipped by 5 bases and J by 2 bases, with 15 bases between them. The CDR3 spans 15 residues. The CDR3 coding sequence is TGTGCCAGTAGTTCCTGGGCAGGGGATAACACTGAAGCTTTCTTT. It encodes CASSSWAGDNTEAFF.

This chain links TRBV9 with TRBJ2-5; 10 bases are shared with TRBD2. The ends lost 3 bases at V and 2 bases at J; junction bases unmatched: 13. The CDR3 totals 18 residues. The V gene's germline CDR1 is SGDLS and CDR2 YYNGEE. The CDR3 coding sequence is TGTGCCAGCAGCGCAACCGGGACTAGCGCATTGGGGCAAGAGACCCAGTACTTC. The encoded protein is CASSATGTSALGQETQYF.

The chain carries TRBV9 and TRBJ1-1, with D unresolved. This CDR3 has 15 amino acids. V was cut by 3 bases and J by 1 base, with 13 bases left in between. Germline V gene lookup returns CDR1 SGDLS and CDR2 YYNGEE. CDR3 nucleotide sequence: TGTGCCAGCAGCGCCTTCACAAGAGGGAACACTGAAGCTTTCTTT. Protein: CASSAFTRGNTEAFF.